Presented here are 16 T cell receptor beta chains from one specimen sequenced in a study of T cell responses to AZD1222 COVID-19 vaccine. Generated by immunoSEQ multiplex PCR, the TCRdb table keeps only in-frame clones and is missing some. The table shows tens of thousands of clones, with 90% occurring only once. The input for sequencing was peripheral blood, taken 28 days after the second AZD1222 dose. Receptor source: an adult who received the AZD1222 COVID-19 vaccine.

The chain is built from TRBV5-8 and TRBJ1-6; D is undetermined. Germline CDR1 SGHTS, CDR2 YDEGEE. Trimming pared 5 bases from V and 2 bases from J, leaving 2 bases between. The CDR3 loop spans 12 amino acids. The CDR3 loop is CASRPYNSPLHF. CDR3 coding DNA: TGTGCCAGCAGGCCCTATAATTCACCCCTCCACTTT.

The chain joins TRBV9 to TRBJ2-3; 9 nucleotides match TRBD2. This CDR3 region has 16 residues. The germline CDR1 and CDR2 sequences are SGDLS and YYNGEE. The ends lost 0 bases at V and 5 bases at J; junction bases unmatched: 7. The CDR3 coding sequence is TGTGCCAGCAGCGTAGGAGGGCTAGCGGGGATAGATACGCAGTATTTT. Amino acid sequence: CASSVGGLAGIDTQYF.

The rearrangement links TRBV2 to TRBJ2-7; tentatively, D is TRBD2 (5 bases). V was pared by 6 bases and J by 2 bases, with 17 bases between. The germline V gene encodes CDR1 SNHLY and CDR2 FYNNEI. CDR3 length: 15 residues. As DNA, the CDR3 is TGTGCCAGCAGGCCCCAAAGCGGACCCACCTACGAGCAGTACTTC. Protein: CASRPQSGPTYEQYF.

This chain links TRBV6-1 with TRBJ1-5; no clear D. Deletions cut 2 bases from V and 2 bases from J, with 10 bases between. CDR1 is MNHNS and CDR2 is SASEGT in the germline V gene. This CDR3 region has 15 residues. CDR3 sequence: CASSELVGRNQPQHF. CDR3 bases: TGTGCCAGCAGTGAACTAGTTGGGCGCAATCAGCCCCAGCATTTT.

This chain joins TRBV30 and TRBJ1-4; TRBD1 matches at 7 bases. The germline V gene encodes CDR1 GTSNPN and CDR2 SVGIG (reference sequence). The CDR3 is 14 amino acids. The V segment lost 4 bases and the J segment 8 bases; nucleotides outside the gene matches: 10. In nucleotides, the CDR3 is TGTGCCTGGAACCGCAGGGGGAATCGGGAAAAACTGTTTTTT. Encoded protein: CAWNRRGNREKLFF.

The gene calls are TRBV9 and TRBJ2-7; 8 bases match TRBD2. The CDR3 loop spans 15 amino acids. Trimming at V came to 0 bases and at J to 2 bases, leaving 4 bases not matched to a gene. Germline CDR1 SGDLS, CDR2 YYNGEE. CDR3 sequence reads: CASSVGRGGPYEQYF. The CDR3 nucleotides are TGTGCCAGCAGCGTAGGACGCGGGGGGCCCTACGAGCAGTACTTC.

This sequence joins TRBV18 and TRBJ1-1; D gene uncertain. Per germline, CDR1 KGHSH and CDR2 LQKENI. The CDR3 covers 13 residues. V dropped 3 bases and J dropped 4 bases, with 9 bases sitting between them. As DNA, the CDR3 is TGTGCCAGCTCACCTTCAGCGGGCACTGAAGCTTTCTTT. It specifies CASSPSAGTEAFF.

The rearrangement uses TRBV24-1 and TRBJ2-5, with 9 bases aligning to TRBD1. The CDR3 has 14 amino acids. The J segment lost 4 bases and the V segment lost 6 bases, leaving 5 bases of the junction unmatched. Looked up from germline, CDR1 is KGHDR and CDR2 is SFDVKD. The CDR3 DNA sequence: TGTGCCACCAGTTTAGGGGGACAGGGAGAGACCCAGTACTTC. Protein sequence: CATSLGGQGETQYF.

The chain is built from TRBV19 and TRBJ1-2, with 10 positions matching TRBD1. Germline V gene lookup returns CDR1 LNHDA and CDR2 SQIVND (reference sequence). This CDR3 contains 16 residues. Trimming removed 3 bases from V and 5 bases from J; junction bases left unmatched: 9. The CDR3 nucleotides read TGTGCCAGTAGTATCCCCGGGAGGACAGGGGGATATGGCTACACCTTC. It yields the protein CASSIPGRTGGYGYTF.

This clone has more than one count but fewer than ten. This chain connects TRBV28 to TRBJ1-1; D is unclear. This CDR3 comprises 13 residues. Trimming cost V 2 bases and J 3 bases, with 7 bases left between them. The germline CDR1 and CDR2 sequences are MDHEN and SYDVKM. The CDR3 loop is CASSLSPHTEAFF. The CDR3 DNA is TGTGCCAGCAGTTTAAGTCCGCACACTGAAGCTTTCTTT. Looking up the rest from reference TRBV28 and TRBJ1-1 gives the full variable domain: DVKVTQSSRYLVKRTGEKVFLECVQDMDHENMFWYRQDPGLGLRLIYFSYDVKMKEKGDIPEGYSVSREKKERFSLILESASTNQTSMYLCASSLSPHTEAFFGQGTRLTVV.

The chain joins TRBV11-2 to TRBJ2-7; TRBD1 matches 7 bases. The trim removed 5 bases at V and 1 base at J, leaving 8 bases unmatched. Per germline, CDR1 SGHAT and CDR2 FQNNGV. This CDR3 is built from 15 residues. CDR3 amino acids: CASSKGAALSYEQYF. The CDR3 bases are TGTGCCAGCAGCAAGGGGGCAGCCCTATCCTACGAGCAGTACTTC.

This clone was picked up one time. This chain uses TRBV30 with TRBJ1-4, with 7 bases aligning to TRBD1. Germline loops: CDR1 GTSNPN, CDR2 SVGIG (reference sequence). This CDR3 is built from 11 residues. V trimming: 5 bases; J trimming: 10 bases; junction bases outside the gene matches: 4. CDR3 nucleotide sequence: TGTGCCTGGGGGACAGACAGAAAACTGTTTTTT. This gives the protein CAWGTDRKLFF.

The genes are TRBV5-1 and TRBJ2-3; no definite D call. V was cut by 4 bases and J by 2 bases, with 17 bases left in between. Germline lookup yields CDR1 SGHRS and CDR2 YFSETQ. The CDR3 sequence is 16 residues long. The DNA for the CDR3 is TGCGCCAGCAGCACCCCCACAGAGGACCTCACAGATACGCAGTATTTT. Residues: CASSTPTEDLTDTQYF.

The chain has TRBV28 and TRBJ2-5; no firm D call. The CDR3 sequence is 15 residues long. V was pared by 3 bases and J by 2 bases, with 13 bases between. CDR1 is MDHEN, CDR2 SYDVKM, per germline. The CDR3 DNA reads as TGTGCCAGCAGTTTCTTGGAACGGCAGCAAGAGACCCAGTACTTC. This codes for CASSFLERQQETQYF.

This chain joins TRBV28 and TRBJ1-2, with unresolved D. Trimming cost V 6 bases and J 2 bases, with 7 bases left between them. CDR3 length equals 12 residues. Germline CDR1 is MDHEN and CDR2 is SYDVKM. CDR3 sequence reads: CASRSGNYGYTF. Written as DNA, the CDR3 is TGTGCCAGCAGGAGCGGGAACTATGGCTACACCTTC.

CDR3 bases: TGCGCCAGCAGCTTGGGATGGGACTCACATGAGCTGTTTTTT. Residues: CASSLGWDSHELFF. J is TRBJ1-4 and V is TRBV5-1, with a possible D match to TRBD1 (5 bases). Germline V gene data show CDR1 as SGHRS and CDR2 as YFSETQ. This CDR3 has 14 residues. V was clipped by 0 bases and J by 14 bases, with 17 bases between them. Full variable domain (outside the CDR3, taken from reference TRBV5-1 and TRBJ1-4): KAGVTQTPRYLIKTRGQQVTLSCSPISGHRSVSWYQQTPGQGLQFLFEYFSETQRNKGNFPGRFSGRQFSNSRSEMNVSTLELGDSALYLCASSLGWDSHELFFGSGTQLSVL.